This T cell receptor beta chain was retrieved from a study of T cell responses to AZD1222 COVID-19 vaccine. Clones were read by immunoSEQ multiplex PCR, and TCRdb kept only the in-frame ones, dropping some. Of some 120,000 clones listed, roughly 90% are singletons. For this clone: What it binds is unknown.

Findings and limits, study-wide: Seropositivity was recorded at baseline in only 6 or 7 AZD1222 recipients. Spike-specific TCR breadth and depth went up after people got two AZD1222 doses.

The sample was peripheral blood, taken on day 0 of MenACWY control vaccination. This TCR derives from an adult in good health.

The CDR3 DNA reads as TGTGCCAGCAGCCCAACGGGACAGTCCTATGGCTACACCTTC. Translation gives CASSPTGQSYGYTF. The chain is built from TRBV7-9 and TRBJ1-2, with 7 bases aligning to TRBD1. Germline CDR1 is SEHNR and CDR2 is FQNEAQ (reference sequence). Losses at the gene ends were 5 bases for V and 4 bases for J; bases not matched to a gene: 7. The CDR3 consists of 14 residues.